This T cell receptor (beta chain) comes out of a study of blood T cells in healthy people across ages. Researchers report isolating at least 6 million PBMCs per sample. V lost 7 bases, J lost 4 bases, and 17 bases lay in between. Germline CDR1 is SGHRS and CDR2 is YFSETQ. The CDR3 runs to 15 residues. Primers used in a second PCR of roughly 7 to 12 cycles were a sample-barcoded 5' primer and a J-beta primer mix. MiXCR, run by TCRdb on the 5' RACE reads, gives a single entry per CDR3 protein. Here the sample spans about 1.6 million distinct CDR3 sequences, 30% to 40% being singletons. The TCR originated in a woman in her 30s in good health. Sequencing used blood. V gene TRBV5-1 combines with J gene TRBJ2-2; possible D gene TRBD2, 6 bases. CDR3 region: CASQSRAGITGELFF. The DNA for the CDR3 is TGCGCCAGCCAATCCCGGGCGGGGATCACCGGGGAGCTGTTTTTT.